The entry that follows covers one TCR beta chain sequence. Its target antigen remains unknown. No clone much larger than this one lies a single base away; base qualities are absent. Reading from cysteine to phenylalanine, the CDR3 counts 14 amino acids. The read is trimmed to its CDR3 DNA, 42 bases read in frame from base 1. From a lookup of the germline V gene, CDR1 and CDR2 are ENHRY and SYGVKD. TCR CDR3 regions were amplified from genomic DNA by multiplex PCR using the deep immunoSEQ assay. For each cell subset, the extracted genomic DNA was distributed evenly across all wells of several immunoSEQ 96-well plates, and each plate served as one replicate. For sorted subsets, roughly 190 ng of genomic DNA, equivalent to 25,000 to 35,000 T cell genomes, went into each replicate PCR. Purified libraries were measured with a Qubit 3.0 fluorometer, size-checked on a Bioanalyzer 2100, and measured again with the KAPA Library Quantification kit. Each immunoSEQ 96-well plate was sequenced on its own single-read 150-cycle Illumina NextSeq 550 flow cell. As for the original processing: Because only junctional sequences without quality scores were contained in the immunoSEQ output, filtering matching that applied to full-length reads could not be performed. To assign V/J genes and CDR3, sequences were annotated against IMGT germline references using PyIR, a Python wrapper for IgBLAST v1.9. Any read was removed if the V/J assignment was weak (E-value above 1e-6), the CDR3 was missing, or the read contained stop codons, out-of-frame junctions, or ambiguous translated residues. V3J clonotypes were defined as sequences sharing the same inferred V gene, J gene, and CDR3 amino acid sequence. The percentage overlap between two repertoires was calculated by dividing the number of shared unique clonotypes by the size of the smaller repertoire. Richness of each repertoire was evaluated using RTK rarefaction, the Chao1 estimator, and Recon v2.1 estimates of unobserved clonotypes. OLGA was used to compute generation probabilities for all TCRbeta clonotypes that the gDNA method yielded from a handful of donors. Drawn from immuneACCESS, this table holds only the in-frame rearrangements with V and J called that TCRdb kept. Clones are partly lost; checked studies trace under half to an unresolved V gene and leave the rest unexplained. D and trimming were read from the DNA, whereas the V and J calls and clone size are those reported in that table. This sample holds 2,100,000 or so clones; approximately 96% were observed only once. The top ten hold roughly 0.13% of the sample.

Healthy HIV-negative adults with no recently reported acute infections or vaccinations were included as donors. Every donor was a Caucasian adult living in Nashville, Tennessee, USA. CD4+ T cells were enriched through magnetic negative selection, after which naive cells were positively selected on CD45RA and the remaining negative fraction served as the memory subset. Blood was obtained by leukapheresis, after which PBMCs were separated by Ficoll-Histopaque density gradient centrifugation and cryopreserved in liquid nitrogen vapor phase. Analytical flow cytometry was used to check the purity and quantity of every magnetically sorted T cell population. Each sorted fraction had its genomic DNA isolated and then quantified by UV absorbance on a Nanodrop 2000c. The sample comes from a study of shared clonotypes between healthy human individuals (dated by TCRdb to 2020 to 2022). For context, the study as a whole: A couple of women and a few men aged 18 to 49 years were included in the cohort. Leukapheresis yielded between about 0.85 and 10 billion PBMCs per donor. Blood TCR repertoires of several healthy adults were deeply sequenced to estimate repertoire size and the extent of clonotype sharing between individuals. For each donor, three plates each were used for CD4 naive and CD4 memory, two plates were used for CD8 naive, and one plate was used for CD8 memory. To increase sequencing depth and limit assay-specific biases, TCR repertoire library preparation and sequencing were carried out by different laboratories using diverse techniques.

Here is what the overall study found, with its caveats: Because the study included a small number of donors, the genetic and exposure-history diversity represented was limited. Roughly 5.2% of naive CD4, around 4% of naive CD8, approximately 2.2% of memory CD4, and roughly 0.4% of memory CD8 clonotypes were shared across a few donors. Sampling was limited to blood, and TCR repertoires in tissue likely differ from TCR repertoires in blood. Incomplete sequencing was indicated by rarefaction of sorted-subset datasets, despite the large sequencing depth. Compared with non-shared clonotypes, clonotypes shared by all four sorted-subset donors had higher generation probabilities. Naive subsets generally had larger estimated clonotype richness than memory subsets did. Based on pairwise subsampling, the degree of clonotype sharing among donors was expected to be affected by sequencing depth.

The origin of this receptor is a man between 18 and 29 years old in good health. The rearrangement joined TRBV10-3 to TRBJ2-7; no confident D gene assignment can be made. Specimen: naive CD4+ T cells sorted from blood. The label giving this sample's cell subset or site can be read as: CD45RA+ positively selected. The DNA sequence is as follows: TGTGCATCCATCGCTTCTGGGATATCCTACGAGCAGTACTTC. This codes for CASIASGISYEQYF.